The next 18 T cell receptor beta chains were all read from a single sample in a study of T cell changes during pregnancy in multiple sclerosis. The method was immunoSEQ multiplex PCR; TCRdb's version includes in-frame clones alone and lacks a portion of them. The sample has tens of thousands of clones; more than 85% are singletons. This material consisted of CD4+ T cells from peripheral blood mononuclear cells, taken after pregnancy. The source is a female donor in good health, enrolled as a control in a pregnancy study.

V is TRBV2 and J is TRBJ2-6; D is possibly TRBD2 (5 bases). Germline V lookup: CDR1 SNHLY, CDR2 FYNNEI. V lost 6 bases and J lost 1, with 16 bases in between. This CDR3 is built from 17 residues. The CDR3, as DNA: TGTGCCAGCAGGAGGGTTTCAGCCGGGTCTGGGGCCAACGTCCTGACTTTC. Amino acids: CASRRVSAGSGANVLTF.

The CDR3 nucleotides read TGCGCCAGCAGCTTAAGAGTCCCAGGGCTAGCGGCTTACGAGCAGTACTTC. This translates into CASSLRVPGLAAYEQYF. This sequence joins TRBV4-1 and TRBJ2-7; the match to TRBD2 covers 7 bases. In germline, CDR1 is MGHRA, CDR2 YSYEKL. The CDR3 loop spans 17 amino acids. The J segment lost 4 bases and the V segment lost 5 bases, leaving 17 bases of the junction unmatched.

The gene calls are TRBV5-1 and TRBJ2-5, with 15 bases aligning to TRBD2. With 2 bases clipped from V and 3 bases from J, the junction kept 8 bases outside the gene matches. From germline, CDR1 is SGHRS and CDR2 YFSETQ. This CDR3 has 18 residues. The CDR3 protein is CASSFGLAGGRREETQYF. CDR3 nucleotides: TGCGCCAGCAGCTTCGGACTAGCGGGGGGGCGAAGGGAAGAGACCCAGTACTTC.

The chain joins TRBV15 to TRBJ2-7; D perhaps matches TRBD2 (5 bases). CDR1 and CDR2 (germline): LNHNV, YYDKDF (reference sequence). CDR3 length: 13 residues. V gave up 4 bases and J gave up 2 bases, with 9 bases separating them. CDR3 amino acids: CATSTDYAYEQYF. For the CDR3, the DNA is TGTGCCACCAGCACCGACTACGCCTACGAGCAGTACTTC.

The chain couples TRBV15 to TRBJ1-5; tentative D call: TRBD1 (5 bases). This CDR3 comprises 16 residues. V was shortened by 5 bases and J by 0 bases, with 14 bases between the two germline ends. Germline lookup yields CDR1 LNHNV and CDR2 YYDKDF (reference sequence). The CDR3 nucleotides are TGTGCCACCAGCGCCCGGGGGAGGGCTAGCAATCAGCCCCAGCATTTT. It is translated as CATSARGRASNQPQHF.

V gene TRBV30 combines with J gene TRBJ2-2; TRBD1 aligns across 12 bases. CDR1 and CDR2 (germline): GTSNPN, SVGIG (reference sequence). This CDR3 is 14 amino acids long. The V gene end was trimmed by 5 bases and the J gene end by 9 bases; junction bases not matched to a gene: 7. CDR3 nucleotides: TGTGCCTGGGCCGGGACAGGGGGCGGGCGGGAGCTGTTTTTT. Protein sequence: CAWAGTGGGRELFF.

V usage is TRBV27 and J usage is TRBJ2-5, with 11 bases that match TRBD2. The CDR3 extends over 18 amino acids. From germline, CDR1 is MNHEY and CDR2 SMNVEV (reference sequence). Unmatched junction bases numbered 10, after V lost 2 bases and J lost 2 bases. The CDR3 DNA reads as TGTGCCAGCAGTTTACCCGGACTAGCGGGCGTCCCACAAGAGACCCAGTACTTC. It codes for CASSLPGLAGVPQETQYF.

Only one count was recorded for this clone. V is TRBV10-3 and J is TRBJ2-7; D may be TRBD1 (6 bases). CDR1 and CDR2 (germline): ENHRY, SYGVKD. The CDR3 is 14 amino acids. V lost 5 bases and J 0 bases, leaving 11 bases between the germline ends. CDR3 region: CAISLNRVSYEQYF. The CDR3, as DNA: TGTGCCATCAGTCTGAACAGGGTCTCCTACGAGCAGTACTTC.

The genes are TRBV10-3 and TRBJ2-7, with D perhaps TRBD1 (6 bases). This CDR3 contains 14 residues. Trimming cost V 0 bases and J 3 bases, with 9 bases left between them. Looked up from germline, CDR1 is ENHRY and CDR2 is SYGVKD. The CDR3 nucleotides are TGTGCCATCAGTGAGTCTGGACAGTACTACGAGCAGTACTTC. Its translation: CAISESGQYYEQYF.

The chain recombines TRBV5-1 with TRBJ2-5; D possibly corresponds to TRBD1 (5 bases). The ends were cut back, 0 bases at V and 4 bases at J, with 10 bases in the middle. CDR3 length equals 14 residues. In germline, CDR1 is SGHRS, CDR2 YFSETQ. The CDR3 DNA is TGCGCCAGCAGCTTGGCGGTCAGGGTAGAGACCCAGTACTTC. It is translated as CASSLAVRVETQYF.

The chain is built from TRBV13 and TRBJ2-2; TRBD2 aligns across 13 bases. The CDR3 extends over 17 amino acids. The V gene end was trimmed by 5 bases and the J gene end by 7 bases; junction bases not matched to a gene: 10. The V gene's germline CDR1 is PRHDT and CDR2 FYEKMQ (reference sequence). CDR3: CASSPLGTSGIGGELFF. The CDR3 DNA reads TGTGCCAGCAGCCCCCTCGGGACTAGCGGGATTGGCGGGGAGCTGTTTTTT.

The CDR3 bases are TGTGCCAGCAGAGGGACAGGGCTCACTGAAGCTTTCTTT. It encodes CASRGTGLTEAFF. The chain employs TRBV6-1 and TRBJ1-1, with 9 bases that match TRBD1. CDR1 is MNHNS and CDR2 is SASEGT in the germline V gene. Trimming took 6 bases from V and 4 from J; bases not matched to a gene: 3. The CDR3 has 13 residues.

DNA of the CDR3: TGTGCCAGCAGCTCCGGGGGGTCCCAAAGGGAGACCCAGTACTTC. Translation gives CASSSGGSQRETQYF. The V call is TRBV7-9, the J call TRBJ2-5; 7 bases line up with TRBD2. Germline lookup yields CDR1 SEHNR and CDR2 FQNEAQ (reference sequence). After removal of 4 bases from V and 5 bases from J, the junction contained 10 bases not matched to a gene. This CDR3 contains 15 residues. Filled out from reference TRBV7-9 and TRBJ2-5, the complete variable domain reads DTGVSQNPRHKITKRGQNVTFRCDPISEHNRLYWYRQTLGQGPEFLTYFQNEAQLEKSRLLSDRFSAERPKGSFSTLEIQRTEQGDSAMYLCASSSGGSQRETQYFGPGTRLLVL.

The rearrangement joins TRBV19 to TRBJ2-2; 9 bases are a match to TRBD1. This CDR3 has 14 amino acids. The junction had 6 bases not matched to a gene; V was cut back by 7 bases and J by 6 bases. Germline V gene data show CDR1 as LNHDA and CDR2 as SQIVND (reference sequence). The CDR3 DNA reads TGTGCCAGTAACAGGGACAGGGAAGCCGGGGAGCTGTTTTTT. This gives the protein CASNRDREAGELFF.

This chain uses TRBV6-4 with TRBJ2-1, with TRBD2 identical over 11 bases. V lost 4 bases to trimming and J lost 5 bases; unmatched junction nucleotides: 7. This CDR3 spans 16 amino acids. Germline V gives CDR1 MRHNA, CDR2 SNTAGT. CDR3 in DNA: TGTGCCAGCAGTGCCCTTAGCGGGGGGGCCCACAATGAGCAGTTCTTC. It encodes CASSALSGGAHNEQFF.

V gene TRBV28 combines with J gene TRBJ1-3; D gene unclear. The CDR3 is 14 amino acids. Trimming took 2 bases from V and 4 from J, leaving 9 bases between them. Germline V gene data show CDR1 as MDHEN and CDR2 as SYDVKM. CDR3 nucleotide sequence: TGTGCCAGCAGTTTAGGAGGGAACGGAAACACCATATATTTT. As protein: CASSLGGNGNTIYF.

The V gene is TRBV19, the J gene TRBJ2-2; weak D call: TRBD1 (5 bases). The CDR3 length is 15 residues. V was cut by 4 bases and J by 1 base, with 10 bases left in between. Germline V lookup: CDR1 LNHDA, CDR2 SQIVND (reference sequence). CDR3 sequence (DNA): TGTGCCAGTAGTACCGGACACCGGAACACCGGGGAGCTGTTTTTT. It specifies CASSTGHRNTGELFF.

The V gene is TRBV5-4, the J gene TRBJ1-1; D is uncertain. Per the germline V gene, CDR1 is SGHNT and CDR2 is YYREEE (reference sequence). This CDR3 contains 14 residues. The V and J ends lost 0 bases and 6 bases respectively, with 12 bases between them. CDR3 amino acids: CASSLGAFQAEAFF. For the CDR3, the DNA is TGTGCCAGCAGCTTGGGAGCCTTTCAGGCTGAAGCTTTCTTT.